A selection of T cell receptor beta chains follows, all from one sample in a study of CD8 T cells in Susac syndrome. In TCRdb, the immunoSEQ multiplex PCR reads were re-called with MiXCR into one record per CDR3 protein. The table shows about 240,000 distinct CDR3 sequences, with 90% to 96% occurring only once. The material sequenced was CD4+ T cells from PBMCs. The receptors originated from a human donor with Susac syndrome. The CDR3 runs from the conserved cysteine through the conserved F or W. D genes are given only for firm matches. For some rows the clone size is stated as once, few or many, or as a class when expanded; others skip it.

d_gene,j_gene,abundance,v_gene,CDR3nt,CDR3aa
-,TRBJ1-2,-,TRBV20-1,TGCAGTTCATCTTCCCCTTCAAGGGGGAAGAATGGCTACACCTTC,CSSSSPSRGKNGYTF
TRBD1,TRBJ2-7,-,TRBV9,TGTGCCAGCAGCTGGGGGACAGGCTACGAGCAGTACTTC,CASSWGTGYEQYF
-,TRBJ2-4,-,TRBV6-1,TGTGCCAGCAGCTTCACGGGGGGCCGGGTGGGAAACATTCAGTACTTC,CASSFTGGRVGNIQYF
-,TRBJ2-1,-,TRBV12-3/TRBV12-4,TGTGCCAGCAGTCCCGGGACACGGAGCTCCTACAATGAGCAGTTCTTC,CASSPGTRSSYNEQFF
TRBD1,TRBJ1-1,-,TRBV12-3/TRBV12-4,TGTGCCAGCAGTTTGTGGACAGGGAGAAACACTGAAGCTTTCTTT,CASSLWTGRNTEAFF
TRBD1,TRBJ2-7,-,TRBV27,TGTGCCAGCAACCCATTTAGGGACAGGGACCCCTACGAGCAGTACTTC,CASNPFRDRDPYEQYF
TRBD1,TRBJ2-2,-,TRBV20-1,TGCAGTGCTAGAGCGTTGGGACAGAAGAACACCGGGGAGCTGTTTTTT,CSARALGQKNTGELFF
-,TRBJ2-4,-,TRBV18,TGTGCCAGCTCTCCACAGAGAAACATTCAGTACTTC,CASSPQRNIQYF
-,TRBJ2-7,-,TRBV29-1,TGCAGCGTTGCTCGGGGGTTCTCCTACGAGCAGTACTTC,CSVARGFSYEQYF
-,TRBJ1-2,once,TRBV29-1,TGCAGCGTTGTTAGGGCTTCCTATGGCTACACCTTC,CSVVRASYGYTF
-,TRBJ2-7,-,TRBV29-1,TGCAGCGTTGAAGGCCTGGCGGGACGGGAGCAGTACTTC,CSVEGLAGREQYF
TRBD1,TRBJ1-2,-,TRBV3-1,TGTGCCAGCAGGCGGACAGGGGAAGATAACTATGGCTACACCTTC,CASRRTGEDNYGYTF
-,TRBJ1-1,-,TRBV19,TGTGCCAGTAGTGATCACGGAGAAGCTTTCTTT,CASSDHGEAFF
-,TRBJ1-1,-,TRBV7-3,TGTGCCAGCAGCTTACTAAGAAACACTGAAGCTTTCTTT,CASSLLRNTEAFF
-,TRBJ1-2,-,TRBV6-5,TGTGCCAGCAGTGCAGGGACCATCATCGAAGTTGGCTACACCTTC,CASSAGTIIEVGYTF
-,TRBJ1-2,-,TRBV20-1,TGCAGTGCTAGAGATTCGGACGGCAGCTCTGGCTACACCTTC,CSARDSDGSSGYTF
-,TRBJ2-7,few,TRBV20-1,TGCAGTGCTGGGGACTACGAGCAGTACTTC,CSAGDYEQYF
-,TRBJ1-2,-,TRBV10-3,TGTGCCATCAGTGAGATATCGGGCACGGAAGGCTACACCTTC,CAISEISGTEGYTF
-,TRBJ2-3,few,TRBV12-3/TRBV12-4,TGTGCCAGCAGTTTGATTGATACGCAGTATTTT,CASSLIDTQYF
-,TRBJ2-2,once,TRBV7-6,TGTGCCAGCAGCTTAGCGCCGAACACCGGGGAGCTGTTTTTT,CASSLAPNTGELFF
-,TRBJ2-1,-,TRBV29-1,TGCACCGTTAGCGAAGATCTGTACAATGAGCAGTTCTTC,CTVSEDLYNEQFF
-,TRBJ1-5,-,TRBV15,TGTGCCACCAGCAGAGCCGGGGGAAGGCAGCCCCAGCATTTT,CATSRAGGRQPQHF